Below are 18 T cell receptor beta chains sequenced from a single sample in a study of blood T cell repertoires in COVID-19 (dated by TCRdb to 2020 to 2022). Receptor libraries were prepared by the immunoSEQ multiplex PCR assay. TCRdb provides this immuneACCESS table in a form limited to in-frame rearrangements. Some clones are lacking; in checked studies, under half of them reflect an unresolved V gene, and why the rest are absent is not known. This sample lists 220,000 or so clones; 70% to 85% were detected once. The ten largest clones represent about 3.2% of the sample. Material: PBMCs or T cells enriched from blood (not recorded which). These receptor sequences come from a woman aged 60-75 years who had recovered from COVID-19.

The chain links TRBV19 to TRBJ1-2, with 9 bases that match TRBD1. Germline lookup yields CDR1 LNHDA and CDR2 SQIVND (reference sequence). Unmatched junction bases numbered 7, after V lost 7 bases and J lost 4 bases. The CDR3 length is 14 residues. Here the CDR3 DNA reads TGTGCCAGTACCCCGGGACAGGGAGTCTATGGCTACACCTTC. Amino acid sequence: CASTPGQGVYGYTF.

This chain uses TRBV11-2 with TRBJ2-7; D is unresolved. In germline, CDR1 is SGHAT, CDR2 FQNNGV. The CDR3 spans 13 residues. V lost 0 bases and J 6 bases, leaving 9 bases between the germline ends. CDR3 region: CASSLDLFSEQYF. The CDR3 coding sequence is TGTGCCAGCAGCTTAGATTTGTTCTCCGAGCAGTACTTC.

The CDR3 DNA sequence: TGTGCCAGCAGCTTAAGGGCTAGCGGGGGGCTCACAGATACGCAGTATTTT. Translated: CASSLRASGGLTDTQYF. The chain employs TRBV11-2 and TRBJ2-3; 11 positions match TRBD2. Germline CDR1 and CDR2: SGHAT and FQNNGV. This CDR3 comprises 17 residues. V lost 2 bases to trimming and J lost 2 bases; unmatched junction nucleotides: 6.

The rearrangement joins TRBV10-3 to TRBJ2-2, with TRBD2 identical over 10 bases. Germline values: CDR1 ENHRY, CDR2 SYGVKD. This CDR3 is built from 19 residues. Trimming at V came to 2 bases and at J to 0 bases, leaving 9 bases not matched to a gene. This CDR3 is CAISERGIAGGTNTGELFF. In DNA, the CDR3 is TGTGCCATCAGTGAGCGGGGGATAGCGGGGGGAACGAACACCGGGGAGCTGTTTTTT.

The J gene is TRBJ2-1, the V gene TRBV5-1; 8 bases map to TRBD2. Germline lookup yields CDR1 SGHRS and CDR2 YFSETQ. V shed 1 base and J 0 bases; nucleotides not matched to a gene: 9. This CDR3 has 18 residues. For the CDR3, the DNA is TGCGCCAGCAGCTTGAGGCGACTAGCGAGCAACTCCTACAATGAGCAGTTCTTC. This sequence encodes CASSLRRLASNSYNEQFF.

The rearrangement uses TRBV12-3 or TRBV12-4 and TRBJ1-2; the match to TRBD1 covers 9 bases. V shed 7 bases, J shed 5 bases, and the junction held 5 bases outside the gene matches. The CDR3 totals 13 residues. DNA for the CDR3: TGTGCCAGCACTCCGGACAGGGGTTATGGCTACACCTTC. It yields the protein CASTPDRGYGYTF.

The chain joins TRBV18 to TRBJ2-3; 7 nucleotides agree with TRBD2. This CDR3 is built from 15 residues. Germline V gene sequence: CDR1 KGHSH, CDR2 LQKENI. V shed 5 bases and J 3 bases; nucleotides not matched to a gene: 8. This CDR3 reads CASSNERGKTDTQYF. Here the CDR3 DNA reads TGTGCCAGCTCAAACGAGCGGGGCAAGACAGATACGCAGTATTTT.

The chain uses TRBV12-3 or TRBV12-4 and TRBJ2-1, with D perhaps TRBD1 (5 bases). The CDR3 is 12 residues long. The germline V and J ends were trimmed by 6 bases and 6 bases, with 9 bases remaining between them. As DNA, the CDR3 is TGTGCCAGCAGCCAACAGGCCAATGAGCAGTTCTTC. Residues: CASSQQANEQFF.

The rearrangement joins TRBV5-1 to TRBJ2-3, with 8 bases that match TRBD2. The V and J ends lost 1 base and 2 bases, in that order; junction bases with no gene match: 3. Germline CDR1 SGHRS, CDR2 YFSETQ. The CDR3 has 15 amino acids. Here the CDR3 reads CASSLMRGATDTQYF. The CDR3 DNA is TGCGCCAGCAGCTTGATGCGGGGGGCCACAGATACGCAGTATTTT.

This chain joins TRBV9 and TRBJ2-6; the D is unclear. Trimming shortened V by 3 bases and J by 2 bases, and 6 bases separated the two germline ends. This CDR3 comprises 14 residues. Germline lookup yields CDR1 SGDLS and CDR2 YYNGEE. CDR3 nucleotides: TGTGCCAGCAGCGCTACCCCTGGGGCCAACGTCCTGACTTTC. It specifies CASSATPGANVLTF. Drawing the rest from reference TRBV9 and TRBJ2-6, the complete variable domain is DSGVTQTPKHLITATGQRVTLRCSPRSGDLSVYWYQQSLDQGLQFLIQYYNGEERAKGNILERFSAQQFPDLHSELNLSSLELGDSALYFCASSATPGANVLTFGAGSRLTVL.

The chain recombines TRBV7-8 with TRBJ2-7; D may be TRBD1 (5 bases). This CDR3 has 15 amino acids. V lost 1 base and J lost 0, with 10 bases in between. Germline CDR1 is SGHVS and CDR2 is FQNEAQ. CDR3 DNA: TGTGCCAGCAGCTTAGACAGGTTTTCCTCCTACGAGCAGTACTTC. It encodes CASSLDRFSSYEQYF.

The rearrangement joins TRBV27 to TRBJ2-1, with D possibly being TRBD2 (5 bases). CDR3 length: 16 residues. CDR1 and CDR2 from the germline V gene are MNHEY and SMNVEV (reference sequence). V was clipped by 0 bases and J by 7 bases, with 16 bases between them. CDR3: CASSLSRDQKRNEQFF. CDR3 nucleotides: TGTGCCAGCAGTTTATCTCGGGATCAGAAGAGGAATGAGCAGTTCTTC.

The CDR3 bases are TGTGCCAGCAGAAAATCCGGGACAGGGGGCAACGAGCAGTACTTC. This gives the protein CASRKSGTGGNEQYF. The V gene is TRBV6-6, the J gene TRBJ2-7; 12 positions agree with TRBD1. From germline, CDR1 is MNHNY and CDR2 SVGAGI (reference sequence). This CDR3 is built from 15 residues. Trimming cost V 6 bases and J 5 bases; bases outside gene matches: 8.

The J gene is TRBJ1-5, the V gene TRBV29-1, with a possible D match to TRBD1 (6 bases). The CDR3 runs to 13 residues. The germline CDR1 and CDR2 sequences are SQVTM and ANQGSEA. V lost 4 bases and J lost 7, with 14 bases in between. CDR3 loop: CSVVGGAGQPQHF. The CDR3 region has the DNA TGCAGCGTTGTGGGGGGGGCTGGACAGCCCCAGCATTTT.

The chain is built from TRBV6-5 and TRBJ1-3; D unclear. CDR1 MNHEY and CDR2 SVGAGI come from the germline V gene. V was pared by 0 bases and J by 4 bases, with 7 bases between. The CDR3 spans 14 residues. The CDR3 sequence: CASSYSPRGNTIYF. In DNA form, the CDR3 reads TGTGCCAGCAGTTACTCGCCGAGAGGAAACACCATATATTTT.

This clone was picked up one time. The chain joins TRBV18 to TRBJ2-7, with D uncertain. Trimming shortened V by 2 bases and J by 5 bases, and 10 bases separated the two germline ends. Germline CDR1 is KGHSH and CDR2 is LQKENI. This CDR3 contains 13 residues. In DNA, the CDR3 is TGTGCCAGCTCACCAGGGCGTCAGGACGAGCAGTACTTC. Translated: CASSPGRQDEQYF.

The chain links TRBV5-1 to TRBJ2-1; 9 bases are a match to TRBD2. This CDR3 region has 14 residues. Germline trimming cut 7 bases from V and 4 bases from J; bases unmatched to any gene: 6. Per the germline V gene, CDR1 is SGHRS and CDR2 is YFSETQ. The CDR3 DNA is TGCGCCAGCTACCTTAGCGGGAGTTACAATGAGCAGTTCTTC. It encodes CASYLSGSYNEQFF.

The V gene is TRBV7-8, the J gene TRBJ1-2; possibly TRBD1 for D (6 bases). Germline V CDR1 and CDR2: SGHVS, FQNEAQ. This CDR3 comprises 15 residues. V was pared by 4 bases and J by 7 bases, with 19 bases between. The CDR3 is CASSSYIGLQGGYTF. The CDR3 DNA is TGTGCCAGCAGCTCCTATATCGGGTTACAGGGTGGCTACACCTTC.